The 32 T cell receptor beta chains presented below share a single source sample, sequenced in a study of T cell responses to AZD1222 COVID-19 vaccine. Profiled with immunoSEQ multiplex PCR; TCRdb holds only in-frame clones, not every one. Altogether 100,000 to 150,000 clones are present, approximately 88% being singletons, with the ten largest covering approximately 18%. The source was peripheral blood, collected on day 0 of MenACWY control vaccination. Receptors originate from an adult in good health.

The rearrangement links TRBV10-1 to TRBJ2-7; 10 bases align to TRBD2. Germline V gene lookup returns CDR1 WNHNN and CDR2 SYGVQD (reference sequence). Unmatched junction bases numbered 15, after V lost 9 bases and J lost 4 bases. CDR3 length: 16 residues. CDR3 nucleotides: TGCGCCAGAGACCTATTAGCGGGAGGACCCAATTACGAGCAGTACTTC. This encodes CARDLLAGGPNYEQYF.

The chain combines TRBV19 with TRBJ2-3; D may be TRBD2 (6 bases). The CDR3 consists of 14 residues. Germline V lookup: CDR1 LNHDA, CDR2 SQIVND (reference sequence). V was clipped by 9 bases and J by 3 bases, with 16 bases between them. CDR3 nucleotide sequence: TGTGCCAGCCGGGAGACGAGCACAACAGATACGCAGTATTTT. Translated, it gives CASRETSTTDTQYF.

The chain combines TRBV28 with TRBJ1-1, with D perhaps matching TRBD1 (6 bases). V lost 2 bases to trimming and J lost 11 bases, with 12 bases between them. CDR3 length: 12 residues. Per germline, CDR1 MDHEN and CDR2 SYDVKM. The CDR3, as DNA: TGTGCCAGCAGTTTAATCAGGGGAGGTGCTTTCTTT. It codes for CASSLIRGGAFF.

The gene calls are TRBV9 and TRBJ2-5; the match to TRBD1 covers 7 bases. This CDR3 region has 13 residues. Germline V lookup: CDR1 SGDLS, CDR2 YYNGEE. V lost 4 bases to trimming and J lost 1 base; unmatched junction nucleotides: 1. In nucleotides, the CDR3 is TGTGCCAGCAGCAACAGGGGCCAAGAGACCCAGTACTTC. This encodes CASSNRGQETQYF. The complete variable domain, with remaining parts taken from reference TRBV9 and TRBJ2-5, reads DSGVTQTPKHLITATGQRVTLRCSPRSGDLSVYWYQQSLDQGLQFLIQYYNGEERAKGNILERFSAQQFPDLHSELNLSSLELGDSALYFCASSNRGQETQYFGPGTRLLVL.

The chain combines TRBV11-2 with TRBJ2-7; 14 nucleotides agree with TRBD2. The CDR3 extends over 19 amino acids. Germline CDR1 SGHAT, CDR2 FQNNGV. J lost 6 bases, V lost 1 base, and 14 bases had no gene match. The CDR3 DNA reads as TGTGCCAGCAGCTTAGGGAGGCCGGGACTAGCGGGAGACTGGTTCGAGCAGTACTTC. The encoded protein is CASSLGRPGLAGDWFEQYF.

This chain links TRBV27 with TRBJ1-2; D unresolved. Germline assignment: CDR1 MNHEY and CDR2 SMNVEV (reference sequence). Trimming left V 5 bases short and J 7 bases short, with 20 bases between. CDR3 length: 15 residues. The DNA for the CDR3 is TGTGCCAGCAGTGCTTTTCTATGGCAGGCGGCTGGCTACACCTTC. This codes for CASSAFLWQAAGYTF.

This chain joins TRBV18 and TRBJ2-7; 9 bases match TRBD1. Trimming cost V 1 base and J 0 bases; bases outside gene matches: 1. The CDR3 is 15 amino acids. Germline V gene lookup returns CDR1 KGHSH and CDR2 LQKENI. The CDR3 DNA reads as TGTGCCAGCTCACCACGGGGACAGGGCTCCTACGAGCAGTACTTC. Translating it yields CASSPRGQGSYEQYF.

The V call is TRBV5-1, the J call TRBJ2-3; 9 bases align to TRBD2. With 0 bases clipped from V and 4 bases from J, the junction kept 6 bases outside the gene matches. From germline, CDR1 is SGHRS and CDR2 YFSETQ. CDR3 size: 16 residues. The DNA for the CDR3 is TGCGCCAGCAGCTTGGACGGTAGCGGGAGATCAGATACGCAGTATTTT. Residues: CASSLDGSGRSDTQYF.

The chain combines TRBV4-1 with TRBJ2-7; a possible D gene is TRBD2 (8 bases). Germline loops: CDR1 MGHRA, CDR2 YSYEKL. The CDR3 extends over 12 amino acids. Trimming stripped 4 bases from V and 12 bases from J, with 16 bases between. CDR3 sequence (DNA): TGCGCCAGCAGCCCCGACGGGGGGGACAGGTACTTC. This encodes CASSPDGGDRYF.

The chain is built from TRBV9 and TRBJ2-2; TRBD2 agrees at 7 bases. Germline values: CDR1 SGDLS, CDR2 YYNGEE. This CDR3 has 17 residues. Trimming took 4 bases from V and 1 from J; bases not matched to a gene: 10. CDR3 coding DNA: TGTGCCAGCAGCTCCCTGGGAGGGGCTAGGAACACCGGGGAGCTGTTTTTT. Protein sequence: CASSSLGGARNTGELFF.

The count of this clone is one. The V gene is TRBV9, the J gene TRBJ1-3; TRBD1 aligns across 9 bases. Germline V gene lookup returns CDR1 SGDLS and CDR2 YYNGEE. Trimming took 0 bases from V and 0 from J; bases not matched to a gene: 1. The CDR3 extends over 16 amino acids. For the CDR3, the DNA is TGTGCCAGCAGCGTAGGGACAGGGGCCTCTGGAAACACCATATATTTT. Translating it yields CASSVGTGASGNTIYF.

In its sample, this clone was seen once. The CDR3 spells CASNGISTNEKLFF. The CDR3 DNA sequence: TGCGCCAGCAACGGTATCTCAACTAATGAAAAACTGTTTTTT. V and J are TRBV4-1 and TRBJ1-4; D is uncertain. Trimming removed 7 bases at V and 0 bases at J, with 9 bases between. CDR3 length: 14 amino acids. Germline V gene data show CDR1 as MGHRA and CDR2 as YSYEKL.

As regards this clone: Other nucleotide sequences in the sample specify the same CDR3. This rearrangement joins TRBV18 to TRBJ2-7; 7 bases match TRBD1. CDR1 is KGHSH and CDR2 is LQKENI in the germline V gene. The CDR3 is 14 amino acids. V shed 3 bases, J shed 1 base, and the junction held 3 bases outside the gene matches. The CDR3 nucleotides are TGTGCCAGCTCACCCGAGACAGGGTCCTACGAGCAGTACTTC. It is translated as CASSPETGSYEQYF.

The chain is built from TRBV19 and TRBJ2-7; TRBD1 or TRBD2 may be the D gene (5 bases each). The CDR3 spans 12 residues. CDR1 and CDR2 from the germline V gene are LNHDA and SQIVND (reference sequence). Trimming cost V 3 bases and J 9 bases, with 12 bases left between them. Here the CDR3 reads CASSIPGTLQYF. CDR3 coding DNA: TGTGCCAGTAGTATTCCCGGGACCTTGCAGTACTTC.

The J gene is TRBJ2-5, the V gene TRBV27; no definite D call. Trimming pared 1 base from V and 4 bases from J, leaving 10 bases between. The CDR3 runs to 14 residues. CDR1 and CDR2 (germline): MNHEY, SMNVEV (reference sequence). CDR3 amino acids: CASSLFGVGETQYF. For the CDR3, the DNA is TGTGCCAGCAGTTTATTCGGAGTCGGAGAGACCCAGTACTTC.

The chain carries TRBV7-9 and TRBJ2-7; D may correspond to TRBD1 or TRBD2 (6 bases each). V was cut by 3 bases and J by 4 bases, with 10 bases left in between. Germline V lookup: CDR1 SEHNR, CDR2 FQNEAQ (reference sequence). This CDR3 contains 13 residues. CDR3 amino acids: CASSLGGMYEQYF. The CDR3 nucleotides are TGTGCCAGCAGCTTGGGGGGCATGTACGAGCAGTACTTC.

V is TRBV5-1 and J is TRBJ2-7; tentatively, D is TRBD1 (6 bases). CDR1 is SGHRS and CDR2 is YFSETQ in the germline V gene. With 0 bases removed from V and 2 bases from J, the gap between germline ends came to 18 bases. This CDR3 has 17 amino acids. This CDR3 reads CASSLESFRGTAYEQYF. In DNA, the CDR3 is TGCGCCAGCAGCTTGGAGTCGTTTAGGGGGACGGCCTACGAGCAGTACTTC.

The rearrangement joins TRBV6-5 to TRBJ2-6, with a possible D match to TRBD1 (6 bases). V was cut by 8 bases and J by 0 bases, with 11 bases left in between. The germline V gene encodes CDR1 MNHEY and CDR2 SVGAGI. The CDR3 sequence is 15 residues long. CDR3 sequence (DNA): TGTGCCAGCGGGGGCCCTGACTCTGGGGCCAACGTCCTGACTTTC. Its protein is CASGGPDSGANVLTF.

This chain connects TRBV6-2 or TRBV6-3 to TRBJ2-1; the D gene is possibly TRBD2 (6 bases). The CDR3 has 20 residues. The V and J ends lost 2 bases and 2 bases respectively, with 25 bases between them. CDR1 and CDR2 (germline): MNHEY, SVGEGT. CDR3 nucleotide sequence: TGTGCCAGCAGTTACCACTACATTAAGCGACTAGAGGGAGCCTACAATGAGCAGTTCTTC. This encodes CASSYHYIKRLEGAYNEQFF.

The rearrangement links TRBV2 to TRBJ2-3; possibly TRBD1 for D (5 bases). The CDR3 runs to 16 residues. The V gene lost 5 bases and the J gene lost 2 bases, with 17 bases spanning the gap. CDR1 is SNHLY, CDR2 FYNNEI, per germline. DNA for the CDR3: TGTGCCAGCAGTCGTTCAGGGCCTCCTTTCACAGATACGCAGTATTTT. The encoded protein is CASSRSGPPFTDTQYF.

The CDR3 DNA follows: TGCGCCAGCAGCCAAGTCCTAGCGCAGTACAATGAGCAGTTCTTC. It codes for CASSQVLAQYNEQFF. The chain joins TRBV4-1 to TRBJ2-1, with a tentative D call TRBD2 (6 bases). The CDR3 has 15 amino acids. Between the trimmed V and J ends, which lost 1 base and 4 bases, there was a span of 11 bases. Germline assignment: CDR1 MGHRA and CDR2 YSYEKL.

The chain combines TRBV11-3 with TRBJ2-7, with D perhaps matching TRBD1 or TRBD2 (5 bases each). The CDR3 runs 14 residues. V was pared by 4 bases and J by 0 bases, with 10 bases between. Germline assignment: CDR1 SGHNT and CDR2 YENEEA. CDR3 in amino acids: CASSSGPTSYEQYF. Written as DNA, the CDR3 is TGTGCCAGCAGCTCGGGACCGACCTCCTACGAGCAGTACTTC.

The rearrangement links TRBV7-2 to TRBJ2-3; 7 nucleotides match TRBD2. The CDR3 is 16 amino acids. Per germline, CDR1 SGHTA and CDR2 FQGNSA. The V segment lost 3 bases and the J segment 6 bases; nucleotides outside the gene matches: 12. The CDR3 nucleotides read TGTGCCAGCAGCTTCGGGAGTAGCGGGCCCAAGGATACGCAGTATTTT. It is translated as CASSFGSSGPKDTQYF.

The chain combines TRBV21-1 with TRBJ2-2. TRBV21-1 corresponds to a pseudogene. CDR3 length: 19 amino acids. The CDR3 region has the DNA TGTGCCATCAAAGCACCGAGGGGCAGGGAAGAAGGAGACACCGGGGAGCTGTTTTTT. Protein product: CAIKAPRGREEGDTGELFF.

The chain joins TRBV28 to TRBJ1-6; D is unresolved. The CDR3 has 12 amino acids. Between the trimmed V and J ends, which lost 4 bases and 8 bases, there was a span of 6 bases. The germline gives CDR1 MDHEN, CDR2 SYDVKM. CDR3 nucleotide sequence: TGTGCCAGCAGTTATAATGATTCACCCCTCCACTTT. Encoded protein: CASSYNDSPLHF.

The CDR3 protein is CASSHEQWTHYEQYF. CDR3 in DNA: TGTGCCAGCAGCCACGAACAGTGGACTCATTACGAGCAGTACTTC. The chain has TRBV7-9 and TRBJ2-7, with D maybe TRBD2 (5 bases). The V and J ends lost 5 bases and 4 bases respectively, with 18 bases between them. The CDR3 covers 15 residues. Per the germline V gene, CDR1 is SEHNR and CDR2 is FQNEAQ (reference sequence). The full variable domain, with the rest looked up from reference TRBV7-9 and TRBJ2-7, is DTGVSQNPRHKITKRGQNVTFRCDPISEHNRLYWYRQTLGQGPEFLTYFQNEAQLEKSRLLSDRFSAERPKGSFSTLEIQRTEQGDSAMYLCASSHEQWTHYEQYFGPGTRLTVT.

This clone occurred a few times. CDR3 in amino acids: CAWSVRVNRGKGQPQHF. The CDR3 nucleotides read TGTGCCTGGAGTGTTAGGGTAAACAGGGGAAAGGGACAGCCCCAGCATTTT. V usage is TRBV30 and J usage is TRBJ1-5, with 7 bases aligning to TRBD1. The V gene's germline CDR1 is GTSNPN and CDR2 SVGIG (reference sequence). Losses at the gene ends were 0 bases for V and 7 bases for J; bases not matched to a gene: 15. This CDR3 region has 17 residues.

This sequence joins TRBV2 and TRBJ2-1, with D uncertain. V was shortened by 8 bases and J by 8 bases, with 10 bases between the two germline ends. Looked up from germline, CDR1 is SNHLY and CDR2 is FYNNEI. The CDR3 has 11 amino acids. The CDR3 DNA is TGTGCCAGCCCGAGCGTCGATGAGCAGTTCTTC. Translation gives CASPSVDEQFF. The full variable domain, with the rest looked up from reference TRBV2 and TRBJ2-1, is EPEVTQTPSHQVTQMGQEVILRCVPISNHLYFYWYRQILGQKVEFLVSFYNNEISEKSEIFDDQFSVERPDGSNFTLKIRSTKLEDSAMYFCASPSVDEQFFGPGTRLTVL.

This clone was detected only a few times. The chain uses TRBV28 and TRBJ1-4; D gene ambiguous. CDR3 length: 14 residues. The germline V and J ends were trimmed by 8 bases and 3 bases, with 13 bases remaining between them. CDR1 and CDR2 from the germline V gene are MDHEN and SYDVKM. CDR3 residues: CASRRAGSNEKLFF. CDR3 coding DNA: TGTGCCAGCCGTCGAGCAGGTTCTAATGAAAAACTGTTTTTT.

The V gene is TRBV2, the J gene TRBJ1-2, with D unclear. This CDR3 is 13 amino acids long. From germline, CDR1 is SNHLY and CDR2 FYNNEI. Trimming cost V 1 base and J 7 bases, with 10 bases left between them. The CDR3 coding sequence is TGTGCCAGCAGTGAAGTGGGGTCAGGTGGCTACACCTTC. This sequence encodes CASSEVGSGGYTF.

The genes are TRBV6-2 or TRBV6-3 and TRBJ2-3; D call uncertain. The V gene lost 0 bases and the J gene lost 1 base, with 5 bases spanning the gap. This CDR3 has 14 amino acids. The germline gives CDR1 MNHEY, CDR2 SVGEGT. The CDR3 DNA sequence: TGTGCCAGCAGTTACTCGTTGCGCACAGATACGCAGTATTTT. Translated: CASSYSLRTDTQYF.

The chain carries TRBV30 and TRBJ2-2; 10 bases match TRBD2. V shed 3 bases, J shed 4 bases, and the junction held 8 bases outside the gene matches. Germline loops: CDR1 GTSNPN, CDR2 SVGIG (reference sequence). This CDR3 comprises 16 residues. CDR3 protein: CAWRVGAGGPTGELFF. The CDR3 coding sequence is TGTGCCTGGAGGGTTGGAGCGGGAGGGCCCACCGGGGAGCTGTTTTTT.